The 9 T cell receptor beta chains presented below share a single source sample, sequenced in a study of cytomegalovirus exposure and HLA in healthy donors. In the PCR, 60 Vbeta and 13 Jbeta primers were used. Sequenced by immunoSEQ multiplex PCR; TCRdb stores in-frame clones only, minus some. The repertoire holds roughly 200,000 clones, with just under 85% as singletons. The sequenced material came from PBMCs. The receptors were sampled from a woman in her thirties or forties in good health and CMV-seronegative.

The chain has TRBV11-3 and TRBJ2-1; D unresolved. Germline loops: CDR1 SGHNT, CDR2 YENEEA. V lost 1 base to trimming and J lost 11 bases, with 9 bases between them. CDR3 size: 12 residues. The CDR3 nucleotides are TGTGCCAGCAGCTTAGTAGTAGCAAAGCAGTTCTTC. Its translation is CASSLVVAKQFF.

The chain links TRBV2 to TRBJ1-2, with TRBD1 identical over 7 bases. The CDR3 contains 15 residues. From germline, CDR1 is SNHLY and CDR2 FYNNEI. J was trimmed by 8 bases and V by 0 bases; bases with no gene match: 9. In nucleotides, the CDR3 is TGTGCCAGCAGTGAAGCGCTTCGGAGACAGGGCGGCTACACCTTC. Protein product: CASSEALRRQGGYTF.

The rearrangement uses TRBV2 and TRBJ2-3, with no clear D. This CDR3 region has 15 residues. V shed 6 bases and J shed 0 bases, with 13 bases lying between them. Germline V gene lookup returns CDR1 SNHLY and CDR2 FYNNEI. The CDR3 reads CASRPSGASTDTQYF. DNA of the CDR3: TGTGCCAGCAGGCCCTCAGGTGCTAGCACAGATACGCAGTATTTT. Complete variable domain (other parts from reference TRBV2 and TRBJ2-3): EPEVTQTPSHQVTQMGQEVILRCVPISNHLYFYWYRQILGQKVEFLVSFYNNEISEKSEIFDDQFSVERPDGSNFTLKIRSTKLEDSAMYFCASRPSGASTDTQYFGPGTRLTVL.

CDR3 protein: CASSLSWSGNNSPLHF. CDR3 in DNA: TGTGCCAGCAGTTTATCGTGGTCCGGTAATAATTCACCCCTCCACTTT. V is TRBV27 and J is TRBJ1-6, with D uncertain. The V end lost 0 bases, the J end lost 5 bases, and 11 bases lay between the germline ends. Germline V CDR1 and CDR2: MNHEY, SMNVEV (reference sequence). The CDR3 extends over 16 amino acids.

CDR3 sequence: CASSATDRGAQPQHF. CDR3 nucleotide sequence: TGTGCCAGCAGTGCAACCGACAGGGGAGCGCAGCCCCAGCATTTT. The chain uses TRBV6-1 and TRBJ1-5, with 8 bases lining up with TRBD1. Germline loops: CDR1 MNHNS, CDR2 SASEGT. The CDR3 spans 15 residues. The ends lost 4 bases at V and 7 bases at J; junction bases unmatched: 9.

The J gene is TRBJ1-4, the V gene TRBV11-2; 8 bases match TRBD1. Germline loops: CDR1 SGHAT, CDR2 FQNNGV. The CDR3 covers 14 residues. V trimming: 5 bases; J trimming: 7 bases; junction bases outside the gene matches: 6. The CDR3 DNA sequence: TGTGCCAGCAGCACCAGGGGGCTTGGTGAAAAACTGTTTTTT. Its protein product is CASSTRGLGEKLFF.

The chain is built from TRBV28 and TRBJ1-1; 9 nucleotides align to TRBD1. Germline loops: CDR1 MDHEN, CDR2 SYDVKM. The junction had 5 bases not matched to a gene; V was cut back by 4 bases and J by 5 bases. The CDR3 covers 14 residues. CDR3 loop: CASSSTGGGTEAFF. CDR3 nucleotides: TGTGCCAGCAGTTCAACAGGGGGCGGGACTGAAGCTTTCTTT. The full variable domain, rest sourced from reference TRBV28 and TRBJ1-1, is DVKVTQSSRYLVKRTGEKVFLECVQDMDHENMFWYRQDPGLGLRLIYFSYDVKMKEKGDIPEGYSVSREKKERFSLILESASTNQTSMYLCASSSTGGGTEAFFGQGTRLTVV.

This clone was observed a single time. The J gene is TRBJ1-2, the V gene TRBV29-1; 7 positions agree with TRBD1. The CDR3 sequence is 14 residues long. The ends lost 1 base at V and 5 bases at J; junction bases unmatched: 7. Germline V gene data show CDR1 as SQVTM and CDR2 as ANQGSEA. The CDR3 reads CSVEGGGGLYGYTF. DNA of the CDR3: TGCAGCGTTGAAGGAGGAGGGGGCCTTTATGGCTACACCTTC.

The chain carries TRBV6-5 and TRBJ2-1; possible D gene TRBD1, 5 bases. The V and J ends lost 6 bases and 2 bases respectively, with 8 bases between them. The CDR3 spans 13 residues. Germline CDR1 MNHEY, CDR2 SVGAGI. This chain's CDR3 is CASRDKAYNEQFF. The CDR3, as DNA: TGTGCCAGCAGGGACAAAGCCTACAATGAGCAGTTCTTC.